A single sample gave rise to the 16 T cell receptor beta chains below, sequenced in a study of T cell clones after liver transplantation. Repertoires were generated with immunoSEQ multiplex PCR, while TCRdb's copy carries only in-frame clones and drops some. The profile shows 65,000 to 80,000 clones, 70% to 90% of them singletons. Sequenced here: CD4+ T cells from blood, sampled at the 22-month timepoint. The source is a human patient who received a liver transplant. Some T cells may possibly be graft donor cells.

The chain is built from TRBV6-5 and TRBJ2-3; a possible D gene is TRBD1 (6 bases). The CDR3 loop spans 14 amino acids. Per the germline V gene, CDR1 is MNHEY and CDR2 is SVGAGI. V was trimmed by 4 bases and J by 1 base, leaving 9 bases between them. CDR3 DNA: TGTGCCAGCAGTTTACAGGGAGGCACAGATACGCAGTATTTT. Amino acid sequence: CASSLQGGTDTQYF.

The chain combines TRBV21-1 with TRBJ1-4; the D call TRBD1 from the table was never checked on the DNA. TRBV21-1 is marked as a pseudogene. The CDR3 has 12 amino acids. CDR3 residues: CAREPEVWALFF. CDR3 coding DNA: TGTGCCAGAGAGCCCGAAGTTTGGGCACTGTTTTTT.

The rearrangement links TRBV18 to TRBJ2-5; D is unclear. The CDR3 totals 14 residues. Trimming took 5 bases from V and 5 from J, leaving 15 bases between them. Germline CDR1 and CDR2: KGHSH and LQKENI. The DNA for the CDR3 is TGTGCCAGCTCAAGGGCAGCCAACGCGGAGACCCAGTACTTC. Protein: CASSRAANAETQYF.

The rearrangement links TRBV28 to TRBJ2-2; D is uncertain. The CDR3 has 11 residues. Trimming shortened V by 7 bases and J by 8 bases, and 8 bases separated the two germline ends. Germline V lookup: CDR1 MDHEN, CDR2 SYDVKM. The CDR3 sequence: CASTSLGELFF. In DNA form, the CDR3 reads TGTGCCAGCACCTCCTTAGGGGAGCTGTTTTTT.

The CDR3 reads CASSRQGAGFNYEQYF. The CDR3 DNA is TGTGCCAGCAGCCGACAGGGGGCGGGTTTCAACTACGAGCAGTACTTC. The rearrangement links TRBV7-8 to TRBJ2-7, with 10 bases matching TRBD1. The V segment lost 5 bases and the J segment 3 bases; nucleotides outside the gene matches: 10. The CDR3 is made up of 16 amino acids. The V gene's germline CDR1 is SGHVS and CDR2 FQNEAQ.

The gene calls are TRBV20-1 and TRBJ2-7; no clear D. Trimming removed 6 bases at V and 7 bases at J, with 10 bases between. Germline CDR1 is DFQATT and CDR2 is SNEGSKA (reference sequence). The length of the CDR3 is 10 residues. The CDR3 sequence is CSAARWEQYF. The CDR3 nucleotides are TGCAGTGCCGCGCGATGGGAGCAGTACTTC.

The V and J genes are TRBV7-2 and TRBJ1-5; 7 bases fit TRBD1. Germline CDR1 is SGHTA and CDR2 is FQGNSA. This CDR3 contains 17 residues. J was trimmed by 2 bases and V by 5 bases; bases with no gene match: 12. In DNA, the CDR3 is TGTGCCAGCAGCCAAATTGGGACAGCCTACGGCAATCAGCCCCAGCATTTT. Translated, it gives CASSQIGTAYGNQPQHF.

This chain uses TRBV25-1 with TRBJ1-2; 7 bases fit TRBD1. The J segment lost 2 bases and the V segment lost 7 bases, leaving 1 base of the junction unmatched. This CDR3 spans 12 amino acids. Germline V gene data show CDR1 as MGHDK and CDR2 as SYGVNS. The CDR3 region is CASKGQNYGYTF. Written as DNA, the CDR3 is TGTGCCAGCAAGGGACAGAACTATGGCTACACCTTC.

This chain joins TRBV4-3 and TRBJ2-1, with D maybe TRBD2 (6 bases). The germline V gene has CDR1 LGHNA and CDR2 YSLEER. This CDR3 has 16 residues. The germline V and J ends were trimmed by 4 bases and 3 bases, with 16 bases remaining between them. CDR3 loop: CASSLNVAANYNEQFF. CDR3 in DNA: TGCGCCAGCAGCCTCAACGTAGCGGCGAACTACAATGAGCAGTTCTTC.

This sequence joins TRBV4-3 and TRBJ2-7; 9 bases align to TRBD1. This CDR3 has 14 amino acids. The germline V gene has CDR1 LGHNA and CDR2 YSLEER. The ends lost 1 base at V and 3 bases at J; junction bases unmatched: 1. The CDR3 DNA sequence: TGCGCCAGCAGCCAAGGGACAGGGGACTACGAGCAGTACTTC. Encoded protein: CASSQGTGDYEQYF.

The J gene is TRBJ2-5, the V gene TRBV11-2; weak D call: TRBD2 (6 bases). Germline V gene sequence: CDR1 SGHAT, CDR2 FQNNGV. The CDR3 spans 14 residues. Deletions cut 2 bases from V and 7 bases from J, with 14 bases between. In DNA, the CDR3 is TGTGCCAGCAGCTTAAAACCGGGAGTCGGGACCCAGTACTTC. Its protein is CASSLKPGVGTQYF.

The V gene is TRBV5-4, the J gene TRBJ2-5; perhaps D is TRBD1 or TRBD2 (7 bases each). Deletions cut 3 bases from V and 4 bases from J, with 22 bases between. The CDR3 runs 17 residues. The germline V gene has CDR1 SGHNT and CDR2 YYREEE (reference sequence). CDR3 loop: CASSWEGARSLRETQYF. The CDR3 DNA reads as TGTGCCAGCAGCTGGGAGGGGGCCCGGTCCCTCAGAGAGACCCAGTACTTC.

The rearrangement uses TRBV19 and TRBJ2-5; the D gene is possibly TRBD1 (6 bases). V was pared by 8 bases and J by 2 bases, with 18 bases between. The length of the CDR3 is 15 residues. Germline loops: CDR1 LNHDA, CDR2 SQIVND (reference sequence). Written as DNA, the CDR3 is TGTGCCAGTTGGGAAACCGGGACAAATCAAGAGACCCAGTACTTC. Its protein product is CASWETGTNQETQYF.

The chain employs TRBV7-2 and TRBJ2-7; 13 bases are a match to TRBD2. The ends lost 5 bases at V and 4 bases at J; junction bases unmatched: 5. The CDR3 sequence is 15 residues long. CDR1 is SGHTA, CDR2 FQGNSA, per germline. CDR3 amino acids: CASSKGTSGTYEQYF. For the CDR3, the DNA is TGTGCCAGCAGCAAAGGGACTAGCGGGACATACGAGCAGTACTTC.

The rearrangement joins TRBV6-1 to TRBJ1-5; D gene uncertain. The V end lost 0 bases, the J end lost 6 bases, and 6 bases lay between the germline ends. The CDR3 is made up of 13 amino acids. Germline V lookup: CDR1 MNHNS, CDR2 SASEGT. In DNA form, the CDR3 reads TGTGCCAGCAGTGAAGCGGTCATTCAGCCCCAGCATTTT. It codes for CASSEAVIQPQHF.

The chain links TRBV6-4 to TRBJ2-3, with 9 bases aligning to TRBD2. CDR1 and CDR2 from the germline V gene are MRHNA and SNTAGT. The V segment lost 4 bases and the J segment 5 bases; nucleotides outside the gene matches: 1. The CDR3 is 13 amino acids. The DNA for the CDR3 is TGTGCCAGCAGTGCGACTAGCGGAGATACGCAGTATTTT. Its translation is CASSATSGDTQYF.